Presented here are 28 T cell receptor beta chains from one specimen sequenced in a study of T cells after yellow fever vaccination. Using its own MiXCR run on the 5' RACE reads, TCRdb lists one record per CDR3 protein. Altogether 400,000 or so distinct CDR3 sequences are present, under 20% being singletons, with the ten largest covering over 15%. Material: PBMCs, obtained before the yellow fever booster vaccination. These receptors were taken from a man younger than 35 who received the YFV17D yellow fever vaccine.

The chain joins TRBV12-3 or TRBV12-4 to TRBJ2-7; 9 nucleotides line up with TRBD1. V shed 2 bases, J shed 3 bases, and the junction held 5 bases outside the gene matches. The CDR3 sequence is 15 residues long. This CDR3 reads CASSLPRDRVYEQYF. The CDR3 DNA follows: TGTGCCAGCAGTTTACCCCGGGACAGGGTCTACGAGCAGTACTTC.

In its sample, this clonotype was seen a few times. This chain connects TRBV20-1 to TRBJ1-2, with D tentatively TRBD1 (5 bases). Germline CDR1 DFQATT, CDR2 SNEGSKA (reference sequence). This CDR3 region has 16 residues. V gave up 0 bases and J gave up 4 bases, with 18 bases separating them. DNA for the CDR3: TGCAGTGCTAGAGATCGGCCAGGGCGTAAGATCTATGGCTACACCTTC. Translation: CSARDRPGRKIYGYTF.

The genes are TRBV5-1 and TRBJ2-2; TRBD1 aligns across 8 bases. The germline gives CDR1 SGHRS, CDR2 YFSETQ. J lost 7 bases, V lost 4 bases, and 9 bases had no gene match. There are 15 residues in the CDR3. The CDR3 protein is CASSLFLTGDGELFF. CDR3 nucleotides: TGCGCCAGCAGCCTATTCTTGACAGGGGACGGGGAGCTGTTTTTT. The full variable domain, its missing parts supplied by reference TRBV5-1 and TRBJ2-2, is KAGVTQTPRYLIKTRGQQVTLSCSPISGHRSVSWYQQTPGQGLQFLFEYFSETQRNKGNFPGRFSGRQFSNSRSEMNVSTLELGDSALYLCASSLFLTGDGELFFGEGSRLTVL.

This clonotype came up a few times. The chain combines TRBV12-3 or TRBV12-4 with TRBJ2-3, with D hard to call. Trimming removed 2 bases at V and 2 bases at J, with 8 bases between. The CDR3 is 14 amino acids. Here the CDR3 reads CASSLRSHTDTQYF. The CDR3 DNA follows: TGTGCCAGCAGTTTAAGATCCCACACAGATACGCAGTATTTT.

The V gene is TRBV5-6, the J gene TRBJ2-7, with D tentatively TRBD1 or TRBD2 (5 bases each). The V end lost 4 bases, the J end lost 3 bases, and 14 bases lay between the germline ends. The CDR3 covers 14 residues. CDR1 is SGHDT, CDR2 YYEEEE, per germline. In DNA form, the CDR3 reads TGTGCCAGCAGCCGACGGGACGAATACTACGAGCAGTACGTC. Amino acid sequence: CASSRRDEYYEQYV.

The table lists this clonotype with many counts. The genes are TRBV6-6 and TRBJ2-1; 8 positions agree with TRBD2. V gave up 10 bases and J gave up 5 bases; unmatched junction bases: 10. Germline loops: CDR1 MNHNY, CDR2 SVGAGI (reference sequence). The CDR3 has 14 amino acids. CDR3 region: CATSGLVFHNEQFF. Written as DNA, the CDR3 is TGTGCCACCTCGGGACTAGTTTTCCACAATGAGCAGTTCTTC.

This clonotype was counted many times. The rearrangement links TRBV28 to TRBJ2-1, with D perhaps matching TRBD1 (6 bases). The germline V gene has CDR1 MDHEN and CDR2 SYDVKM. The length of the CDR3 is 15 residues. The V and J ends lost 5 bases and 4 bases respectively, with 15 bases between them. The CDR3 is CASSLSGTLYNEQFF. CDR3 nucleotides: TGTGCCAGCAGTCTCTCCGGGACACTTTACAATGAGCAGTTCTTC.

The table lists this clonotype with a count of one. The V gene is TRBV5-1, the J gene TRBJ2-2, with a tentative D call TRBD1 (5 bases). The CDR3 is 17 amino acids. V lost 0 bases to trimming and J lost 4 bases, with 16 bases between them. Germline assignment: CDR1 SGHRS and CDR2 YFSETQ. The CDR3 DNA reads as TGCGCCAGCAGCTTGGCCGAACAGGTGTGGGGCACCGGGGAGCTGTTTTTT. This encodes CASSLAEQVWGTGELFF.

This clonotype has just one count. J is TRBJ2-7 and V is TRBV4-1; 9 bases align to TRBD1. The trim removed 4 bases at V and 6 bases at J, leaving 13 bases unmatched. Germline V gene sequence: CDR1 MGHRA, CDR2 YSYEKL. The CDR3 consists of 16 residues. CDR3 nucleotide sequence: TGCGCCAGCAGCCGATTTTTACAGGGGGCGTCGGTCGAGCAGTACTTC. Its protein product is CASSRFLQGASVEQYF.

The V gene is TRBV12-3 or TRBV12-4, the J gene TRBJ2-3; D is perhaps TRBD1 or TRBD2 (5 bases each). Trimming cost V 3 bases and J 6 bases, with 10 bases left between them. The CDR3 contains 13 residues. CDR3 coding DNA: TGTGCCAGCAGTTTCGAGGGACCGGATACGCAGTATTTT. This encodes CASSFEGPDTQYF.

This clonotype has a handful of counts. The rearrangement joins TRBV20-1 to TRBJ2-3; TRBD2 matches at 13 bases. The V and J ends lost 5 bases and 4 bases, in that order; junction bases with no gene match: 9. CDR1 is DFQATT and CDR2 is SNEGSKA in the germline V gene (reference sequence). The CDR3 is made up of 16 amino acids. The chain's CDR3 is CSAAHIGLAGADTQYF. The CDR3 DNA reads as TGCAGTGCTGCTCATATAGGACTAGCGGGGGCAGATACGCAGTATTTT.

In this sample, this clonotype turned up a few times. The chain couples TRBV5-1 to TRBJ2-3; 7 bases line up with TRBD1. J was trimmed by 2 bases and V by 6 bases; bases with no gene match: 6. The CDR3 runs to 14 residues. Germline CDR1 and CDR2: SGHRS and YFSETQ. The CDR3 DNA reads as TGCGCCAGCACTCTAGAGGGGGCCACAGATACGCAGTATTTT. Protein: CASTLEGATDTQYF.

The V call is TRBV25-1, the J call TRBJ1-4; TRBD1 is a possible D gene (5 bases). The CDR3 has 11 residues. Trimming removed 4 bases at V and 9 bases at J, with 6 bases between. CDR1 is MGHDK and CDR2 is SYGVNS in the germline V gene. The CDR3 region has the DNA TGTGCCAGCAGTGCAGGGAAAAAACTGTTTTTT. This codes for CASSAGKKLFF.

J is TRBJ2-1 and V is TRBV5-3; no firm D call. TRBV5-3 is treated as an ORF (open reading frame) with a function not yet certain. The CDR3 runs to 14 residues. V was clipped by 2 bases and J by 7 bases, with 13 bases between them. For the CDR3, the DNA is TGTGCCAGAAGCTTACCTTACCAATTGAATGAGCAGTTCTTC. It specifies CARSLPYQLNEQFF.

This clonotype was detected only a few times. For the CDR3, the DNA is TGTGCCAGCTCACCACGGGACCGCACCGGGGAGCTGTTTTTT. It codes for CASSPRDRTGELFF. This chain joins TRBV18 and TRBJ2-2, with D perhaps given as TRBD1 or TRBD2 (5 bases each). The V end was cut by 1 base, the J end by 4 bases, with 7 bases between. The CDR3 has 14 amino acids. Germline CDR1 KGHSH, CDR2 LQKENI.

This clonotype was counted a few times. The rearrangement uses TRBV20-1 and TRBJ2-5; TRBD1 matches 12 bases. Germline assignment: CDR1 DFQATT and CDR2 SNEGSKA (reference sequence). CDR3 length equals 17 residues. After removal of 5 bases from V and 8 bases from J, the junction contained 18 bases not matched to a gene. The DNA for the CDR3 is TGCAGTGCTCGGGGACAGGGGGCTGGGCGTCGGTTGGAAACCCAGTACTTC. This translates into CSARGQGAGRRLETQYF.

This clonotype was seen more than once but under ten times. V and J are TRBV29-1 and TRBJ2-1; unclear D gene. CDR3 length: 11 residues. The germline gives CDR1 SQVTM, CDR2 ANQGSEA. The V end lost 3 bases, the J end lost 6 bases, and 6 bases lay between the germline ends. The CDR3 DNA reads TGCAGCGTTGATGGCGGCAATGAGCAGTTCTTC. Translation gives CSVDGGNEQFF.

The rearrangement uses TRBV20-1 and TRBJ2-3; 8 positions agree with TRBD2. The germline CDR1 and CDR2 sequences are DFQATT and SNEGSKA (reference sequence). Germline trimming cut 5 bases from V and 2 bases from J; bases unmatched to any gene: 6. The CDR3 sequence is 14 residues long. The CDR3 reads CSAPRGGITDTQYF. CDR3 coding DNA: TGCAGTGCTCCTCGGGGGGGGATCACAGATACGCAGTATTTT.

This clonotype was detected once. V is TRBV11-2 and J is TRBJ2-1; TRBD2 aligns across 9 bases. The junction had 11 bases not matched to a gene; V was cut back by 3 bases and J by 5 bases. CDR3 length: 17 residues. Germline-derived CDR1 and CDR2 are SGHAT and FQNNGV. In DNA form, the CDR3 reads TGTGCCAGCAGCTTCGGTCGGGGCGGGGGGGCCGACAATGAGCAGTTCTTC. It is translated as CASSFGRGGGADNEQFF.

The chain recombines TRBV4-3 with TRBJ1-2; TRBD1 agrees at 12 bases. The CDR3 is 14 residues long. The V gene's germline CDR1 is LGHNA and CDR2 YSLEER. Unmatched junction bases numbered 4, after V lost 3 bases and J lost 8 bases. CDR3 DNA: TGCGCCAGCAGCCAGCCGGGACAGGGGGCCGGCTACACCTTC. Translating it yields CASSQPGQGAGYTF.

V usage is TRBV7-3 and J usage is TRBJ2-3; TRBD2 matches 8 bases. This CDR3 has 13 residues. With 5 bases clipped from V and 5 bases from J, the junction kept 3 bases outside the gene matches. In germline, CDR1 is SGHTA, CDR2 FQGTGA. CDR3 loop: CASSMTSVDTQYF. CDR3 bases: TGTGCCAGCAGCATGACTAGCGTAGATACGCAGTATTTT.

This clonotype was detected a few times. The V and J genes are TRBV19 and TRBJ1-1; D ambiguous. The germline V gene has CDR1 LNHDA and CDR2 SQIVND (reference sequence). Trimming took off 5 bases at V and 4 bases at J, with 11 bases between the two ends. The CDR3 covers 13 residues. The CDR3 reads CASSWGKSTEAFF. The DNA for the CDR3 is TGTGCCAGTAGTTGGGGTAAGAGCACTGAAGCTTTCTTT.

The chain carries TRBV7-9 and TRBJ2-3; no firm D call. The V gene's germline CDR1 is SEHNR and CDR2 FQNEAQ (reference sequence). Trimming stripped 8 bases from V and 2 bases from J, with 11 bases between. This CDR3 is 13 amino acids long. CDR3 sequence (DNA): TGTGCCAGCGGGTCGACTTACACAGATACGCAGTATTTT. It specifies CASGSTYTDTQYF.

The rearrangement uses TRBV20-1 and TRBJ2-3, with D tentatively TRBD1 (6 bases). In germline, CDR1 is DFQATT, CDR2 SNEGSKA (reference sequence). This CDR3 comprises 14 residues. With 0 bases removed from V and 4 bases from J, the gap between germline ends came to 11 bases. The CDR3 spells CSARDGGRSDTQYF. CDR3 nucleotide sequence: TGCAGTGCTAGAGATGGGGGCCGGTCAGATACGCAGTATTTT.

The chain employs TRBV7-9 and TRBJ2-5; 7 bases agree with TRBD1. CDR3 size: 18 residues. Germline CDR1 reads SEHNR; CDR2 reads FQNEAQ (reference sequence). V was clipped by 1 base and J by 0 bases; unmatched bases: 11. The CDR3 DNA reads as TGTGCCAGCAGCTTAGAGGGGGAAGGGGACAGACACCAAGAGACCCAGTACTTC. Protein: CASSLEGEGDRHQETQYF.

This clonotype was detected only a few times. This chain links TRBV10-2 with TRBJ2-4; 9 bases agree with TRBD1. Germline V gene sequence: CDR1 WSHSY, CDR2 SAAADI. There are 14 residues in the CDR3. The V and J ends lost 5 bases and 6 bases, in that order; junction bases with no gene match: 5. CDR3 protein: CASSPEGQGNIQYF. As DNA, the CDR3 is TGCGCCAGCAGTCCAGAGGGACAGGGAAACATTCAGTACTTC.

V gene TRBV5-5 combines with J gene TRBJ2-3; D possibly corresponds to TRBD2 (5 bases). This CDR3 comprises 14 residues. The V gene's germline CDR1 is SGHKS and CDR2 YYEKEE (reference sequence). Trimming stripped 6 bases from V and 4 bases from J, with 15 bases between. CDR3 in DNA: TGTGCCAGCACCCCCTATGGGAGCGCAGATACGCAGTATTTT. Protein sequence: CASTPYGSADTQYF. Full variable domain (missing parts from reference TRBV5-5 and TRBJ2-3): DAGVTQSPTHLIKTRGQQVTLRCSPISGHKSVSWYQQVLGQGPQFIFQYYEKEERGRGNFPDRFSARQFPNYSSELNVNALLLGDSALYLCASTPYGSADTQYFGPGTRLTVL.

The genes are TRBV6-1 and TRBJ2-4; D unclear. This CDR3 contains 17 residues. V lost 4 bases and J 3 bases, leaving 19 bases between the germline ends. Germline lookup yields CDR1 MNHNS and CDR2 SASEGT. This chain's CDR3 is CASSASVPRTFKNIQYF. DNA for the CDR3: TGTGCCAGCAGTGCGTCGGTTCCTAGAACGTTCAAAAACATTCAGTACTTC.